This T cell receptor (beta chain) was retrieved from a study of naive and memory T cell subsets. In its sample, this clonotype was seen a few times. Germline V CDR1 and CDR2: LNHDA, SQIVND (reference sequence). Trimming took off 6 bases at V and 4 bases at J, with 12 bases between the two ends. This CDR3 is 13 amino acids long. The beta constant-region primer was an equimolar mix of two oligonucleotides covering TRBC1 and TRBC2. The ligated cDNA underwent four PCR rounds using SP2 and nested alpha and beta constant-region primers. TCRdb reanalysed the UMI-ligation and nested PCR reads using MiXCR and keeps one entry per CDR3 protein. This table holds 130,000 to 150,000 distinct CDR3 sequences, 17% found once.

This receptor was identified in a human donor in good health. The chain couples TRBV19 to TRBJ1-1; D perhaps matches TRBD1 (5 bases). Sequencing input: naive CD4+ T cells from blood. CDR3 nucleotides: TGTGCCAGTAGCTTCGACAGAACCACTGAAGCTTTCTTT. It yields the protein CASSFDRTTEAFF.